One sample yielded the 23 T cell receptor beta chains listed below, sequenced in a study of blood T cell repertoires in COVID-19. Some clones are missing from TCRdb's copy, which holds only in-frame ones; the method was immunoSEQ multiplex PCR. The sample holds tens of thousands of clones; about 88% are singletons and the top ten take 1.6%. The sequenced material came from peripheral blood. Receptors originate from a man aged 55 to 69 with acute or convalescent COVID-19.

The CDR3 nucleotides read TGCAGCGTCCAAAGGGGACACGCGAACACTGAAGCTTTCTTT. Protein: CSVQRGHANTEAFF. This chain joins TRBV29-1 and TRBJ1-1; TRBD1 might be the D (6 bases). The CDR3 extends over 14 amino acids. V was shortened by 6 bases and J by 1 base, with 15 bases between the two germline ends. The germline V gene has CDR1 SQVTM and CDR2 ANQGSEA. Based on the CDR3 plus reference TRBV29-1 and TRBJ1-1, the full variable domain is SAVISQKPSRDICQRGTSLTIQCQVDSQVTMMFWYRQQPGQSLTLIATANQGSEATYESGFVIDKFPISRPNLTFSTLTVSNMSPEDSSIYLCSVQRGHANTEAFFGQGTRLTVV.

The V and J genes are TRBV6-6 and TRBJ1-6; TRBD1 is a possible D gene (5 bases). Trimming pared 6 bases from V and 4 bases from J, leaving 13 bases between. CDR3 length equals 15 residues. Germline V lookup: CDR1 MNHNY, CDR2 SVGAGI (reference sequence). CDR3 region: CASSPTDGYNSPLHF. CDR3 nucleotide sequence: TGTGCCAGCAGCCCGACAGACGGTTATAATTCACCCCTCCACTTT.

V usage is TRBV18 and J usage is TRBJ2-7, with TRBD2 matching over 7 bases. V lost 1 base, J lost 0 bases, and 0 bases stayed unmatched. The CDR3 length is 14 residues. CDR1 is KGHSH, CDR2 LQKENI, per germline. CDR3 in amino acids: CASSPQRGSYEQYF. The DNA of the CDR3 is TGTGCCAGCTCACCACAGCGGGGCTCCTACGAGCAGTACTTC.

This chain joins TRBV5-1 and TRBJ1-6, with 7 bases lining up with TRBD1. V lost 4 bases, J lost 0 bases, and 7 bases stayed unmatched. This CDR3 comprises 17 residues. The V gene's germline CDR1 is SGHRS and CDR2 YFSETQ. CDR3 amino acids: CASSTGQPSSYNSPLHF. In DNA, the CDR3 is TGCGCCAGCAGCACGGGACAGCCTAGCTCCTATAATTCACCCCTCCACTTT.

V gene TRBV6-5 combines with J gene TRBJ1-5; 8 nucleotides match TRBD1. The trim removed 7 bases at V and 7 bases at J, leaving 12 bases unmatched. The germline V gene encodes CDR1 MNHEY and CDR2 SVGAGI. The CDR3 runs to 15 residues. The CDR3 reads CASTPTGDRLQPQHF. The DNA for the CDR3 is TGTGCCAGCACCCCGACGGGGGACAGGCTGCAGCCCCAGCATTTT.

This rearrangement joins TRBV4-1 to TRBJ1-1, with 7 positions matching TRBD1. V lost 6 bases, J lost 5 bases, and 9 bases stayed unmatched. This CDR3 is 14 amino acids long. Germline V gives CDR1 MGHRA, CDR2 YSYEKL. As DNA, the CDR3 is TGCGCCAGCAGACTCGACAGGGCCTTAACTGAAGCTTTCTTT. It translates to CASRLDRALTEAFF.

J is TRBJ2-1 and V is TRBV7-2; perhaps TRBD2 as D (5 bases). The CDR3 spans 12 residues. Germline values: CDR1 SGHTA, CDR2 FQGNSA. Trimming left V 5 bases short and J 4 bases short, with 6 bases between. CDR3 DNA sequence: TGTGCCAGCAGCCGGGGTTACAATGAGCAGTTCTTC. It translates to CASSRGYNEQFF.

The rearrangement links TRBV7-9 to TRBJ1-4, with D perhaps matching TRBD1 (5 bases). V was trimmed by 5 bases and J by 1 base, leaving 11 bases between them. From germline, CDR1 is SEHNR and CDR2 FQNEAQ (reference sequence). This CDR3 is 15 amino acids long. The chain's CDR3 is CASSPRQLTNEKLFF. As DNA, the CDR3 is TGTGCCAGCAGCCCAAGACAGCTAACTAATGAAAAACTGTTTTTT.

This clone was counted once. The chain is built from TRBV6-2 or TRBV6-3 and TRBJ2-3, with a weak D call TRBD1 (5 bases). The V end lost 6 bases, the J end lost 1 base, and 14 bases lay between the germline ends. Per the germline V gene, CDR1 is MNHEY and CDR2 is SVGEGT. This CDR3 comprises 15 residues. The CDR3 DNA is TGTGCCAGCAGCCGAGGACAACGACGCACAGATACGCAGTATTTT. This encodes CASSRGQRRTDTQYF.

This chain links TRBV6-6 with TRBJ1-6, with D tentatively TRBD1 (6 bases). Germline V gene lookup returns CDR1 MNHNY and CDR2 SVGAGI (reference sequence). The length of the CDR3 is 15 residues. Between the trimmed V and J ends, which lost 6 bases and 7 bases, there was a span of 16 bases. The DNA for the CDR3 is TGTGCCAGCAGGCCGCAACAGGGTCGGAATTCACCCCTCCACTTT. Its protein product is CASRPQQGRNSPLHF.

V usage is TRBV3-1 (or the pseudogene TRBV3-2) and J usage is TRBJ2-7; D unresolved. Germline CDR1 and CDR2: LGHDT and YNNKEL (reference sequence). Between the trimmed V and J ends, which lost 1 base and 2 bases, there was a span of 6 bases. The CDR3 is 13 residues long. As DNA, the CDR3 is TGTGCCAGCAGCCAAGGGGCTACCTACGAGCAGTACTTC. Its translation: CASSQGATYEQYF.

The J gene is TRBJ1-5, the V gene TRBV2; 11 nucleotides match TRBD1. The germline gives CDR1 SNHLY, CDR2 FYNNEI. This CDR3 contains 17 residues. Trimming cost V 6 bases and J 0 bases; bases outside gene matches: 7. The CDR3 coding sequence is TGTGCCAGCAGCAGGGACAGGGGGAGTGGTAGCAATCAGCCCCAGCATTTT. Protein sequence: CASSRDRGSGSNQPQHF.

This sequence joins TRBV10-2 and TRBJ1-2; TRBD1 agrees at 8 bases. The germline V gene encodes CDR1 WSHSY and CDR2 SAAADI. V was pared by 5 bases and J by 5 bases, with 4 bases of the junction left unmatched. The CDR3 has 13 residues. Written as DNA, the CDR3 is TGCGCCAGCAGTCAGGGACAGGCTTATGGCTACACCTTC. Translating gives CASSQGQAYGYTF.

This sequence joins TRBV3-1 (or the pseudogene TRBV3-2) and TRBJ2-5; 7 bases align to TRBD1. Germline CDR1 is LGHDT and CDR2 is YNNKEL (reference sequence). The CDR3 is 13 residues long. With V trimmed by 8 bases and J by 6 bases, 9 bases remained unmatched. CDR3 in amino acids: CASRLGQKKTQYF. DNA of the CDR3: TGTGCCAGCCGACTGGGACAGAAGAAGACCCAGTACTTC.

The chain recombines TRBV7-9 with TRBJ1-4, with TRBD1 identical over 7 bases. The V and J ends lost 4 bases and 4 bases, in that order; junction bases with no gene match: 9. CDR1 is SEHNR and CDR2 is FQNEAQ in the germline V gene (reference sequence). CDR3 length: 16 residues. This CDR3 reads CASSSGQAQGNEKLFF. Written as DNA, the CDR3 is TGTGCCAGCAGCTCCGGACAGGCCCAGGGTAATGAAAAACTGTTTTTT.

The CDR3 coding sequence is TGTGCCAGCAGTGCACGGGGACAGCTGAACACTGAAGCTTTCTTT. This encodes CASSARGQLNTEAFF. The V and J genes are TRBV27 and TRBJ1-1, with TRBD1 matching over 7 bases. This CDR3 contains 15 residues. In germline, CDR1 is MNHEY, CDR2 SMNVEV (reference sequence). V lost 5 bases to trimming and J lost 0 bases; unmatched junction nucleotides: 6.

CDR3 DNA sequence: TGTGCCAGCAAAGATATGGACAGGGGGAACACTGAAGCTTTCTTT. It yields the protein CASKDMDRGNTEAFF. The chain uses TRBV27 and TRBJ1-1; 9 nucleotides match TRBD1. V was pared by 7 bases and J by 1 base, with 7 bases of the junction left unmatched. The CDR3 totals 15 residues. Germline loops: CDR1 MNHEY, CDR2 SMNVEV (reference sequence).

The table lists this clone with a count of one. The V gene is TRBV7-2, the J gene TRBJ1-1; tentatively, D is TRBD1 (6 bases). With 3 bases removed from V and 5 bases from J, the gap between germline ends came to 10 bases. The CDR3 contains 13 residues. Germline CDR1 SGHTA, CDR2 FQGNSA. CDR3 nucleotide sequence: TGTGCCAGCAGCTTCTACAGGGTGACTGAAGCTTTCTTT. It is translated as CASSFYRVTEAFF.

This clone appeared a single time. The genes are TRBV9 and TRBJ1-3, with D possibly TRBD1 on 6 matching bases. Germline-derived CDR1 and CDR2 are SGDLS and YYNGEE. The CDR3 extends over 14 amino acids. Trimming took 6 bases from V and 2 from J, leaving 12 bases between them. CDR3 residues: CASNERGTGNTIYF. As DNA, the CDR3 is TGTGCCAGCAATGAGAGGGGGACTGGAAACACCATATATTTT.

J is TRBJ2-5 and V is TRBV7-9; 9 nucleotides agree with TRBD1. Germline CDR1 and CDR2: SEHNR and FQNEAQ (reference sequence). Unmatched junction bases numbered 10, after V lost 8 bases and J lost 3 bases. The CDR3 is 15 amino acids. The CDR3 loop is CASGTGSSPKETQYF. The CDR3 bases are TGTGCCAGCGGGACAGGGTCTTCCCCCAAAGAGACCCAGTACTTC.

The chain links TRBV5-1 to TRBJ1-1, with TRBD1 matching 7 bases. The CDR3 is made up of 15 amino acids. V trimming: 5 bases; J trimming: 2 bases; junction bases outside the gene matches: 9. CDR1 and CDR2 from the germline V gene are SGHRS and YFSETQ. The CDR3 sequence is CASRPRDSTNTEAFF. CDR3 sequence (DNA): TGCGCCAGCAGGCCAAGGGACAGCACAAACACTGAAGCTTTCTTT.

The chain uses TRBV27 and TRBJ1-4; 7 bases match TRBD1. Germline V CDR1 and CDR2: MNHEY, SMNVEV (reference sequence). The V and J ends lost 5 bases and 5 bases, in that order; junction bases with no gene match: 8. This CDR3 has 15 amino acids. The CDR3 nucleotides are TGTGCCAGCAGTACTCGACAGGGACCGAATGAAAAACTGTTTTTT. Translated: CASSTRQGPNEKLFF.

The chain recombines TRBV11-2 with TRBJ2-7; TRBD1 agrees at 7 bases. The V gene's germline CDR1 is SGHAT and CDR2 FQNNGV. The CDR3 totals 15 residues. V dropped 5 bases and J dropped 5; count of bases not matched to a gene: 12. This CDR3 is CASSPTYRGLNEQYF. CDR3 sequence (DNA): TGTGCCAGCAGCCCCACCTACAGGGGCCTCAACGAGCAGTACTTC.